In this sample, the clone carrying this T cell receptor (beta chain) turned up a few times. The antigen is unknown. Germline CDR1 reads SEHNR; CDR2 reads FQNEAQ (reference sequence). V was shortened by 1 base and J by 1 base, with 17 bases between the two germline ends. This CDR3 contains 17 residues. Indicated time point: persistent/refractory GD, antithyroid drugs over 5 years with positive TRAb. The authors made the TCR library using RNA they extracted from PBMCs. The data were taken from a study of regulatory T cells in long-lasting Graves disease. General study points: Repertoires from persistent disease leaned toward TRBV28, TRBJ1-2 and TRBJ2-5.

Library construction for TCR beta used iRepertoire HTBI primers and Arm-PCR of CDR3 regions. Authors' processing steps: Across samples, 62 TRBV and about 15 TRBJ segments were found. Via MiXCR, TCRdb re-called the multiplex PCR reads, giving one row per CDR3 protein. The V and J calls were not made by the authors but by TCRdb's processing. Of a few hundred thousand distinct CDR3 sequences listed, roughly a quarter are singletons. The sequence came from a female donor with Graves disease. The sequencing used peripheral blood mononuclear cells (PBMCs), collected when the disease was refractory, from a patient treated with antithyroid drugs. The chain combines TRBV7-9 with TRBJ2-7, with a tentative D call TRBD1 (6 bases). The CDR3 nucleotides are TGTGCCAGCAGCTTAGGTCAGGTTGAGACAGGTTCCTACGAGCAGTACTTC. Its protein is CASSLGQVETGSYEQYF.